Presented here are 15 T cell receptor beta chains from one specimen sequenced in a study of blood T cell repertoires in COVID-19 (dated by TCRdb to about 2020). The method was the immunoSEQ multiplex PCR assay. As stored in TCRdb, this immuneACCESS dataset retains in-frame rearrangements with V and J assigned. A fraction of the clones does not appear; measured against another copy, unresolved V genes explain less than half of the discrepancy, and the remainder lacks a known reason. The sample includes 150,000 to 200,000 clones, with 65% to 80% observed a single time. Clones ranked in the top ten supply about 17% of the sample. The material sequenced was PBMCs or T cells enriched from blood (not recorded which). These receptors were obtained from a woman between 50 and 59 years old with acute COVID-19.

V and J are TRBV19 and TRBJ1-5; tentatively, D is TRBD1 (6 bases). V was cut by 7 bases and J by 4 bases, with 11 bases left in between. The CDR3 runs 13 residues. Germline loops: CDR1 LNHDA, CDR2 SQIVND (reference sequence). CDR3 sequence (DNA): TGTGCCAGTACCCTACAGGGAAATCAGCCCCAGCATTTT. Translated: CASTLQGNQPQHF.

This rearrangement joins TRBV4-3 to TRBJ2-1; 11 nucleotides line up with TRBD2. CDR1 LGHNA and CDR2 YSLEER come from the germline V gene. Unmatched junction bases numbered 3, after V lost 4 bases and J lost 7 bases. CDR3 length: 14 amino acids. CDR3 in DNA: TGCGCCAGCAGCCCCACTAGCGGGGGTAATGAGCAGTTCTTC. This gives the protein CASSPTSGGNEQFF.

The rearrangement links TRBV25-1 to TRBJ2-3; D not resolved. V dropped 6 bases and J dropped 5 bases, with 18 bases sitting between them. This CDR3 is 15 amino acids long. Germline CDR1 MGHDK, CDR2 SYGVNS. The DNA for the CDR3 is TGTGCCAGCAGCGAGTCCTTAGGCTCAGGAGATACGCAGTATTTT. Translating gives CASSESLGSGDTQYF.

This sequence joins TRBV28 and TRBJ1-1; TRBD1 matches at 8 bases. Trimming took 6 bases from V and 1 from J; bases not matched to a gene: 7. Germline CDR1 is MDHEN and CDR2 is SYDVKM. The CDR3 runs 15 residues. For the CDR3, the DNA is TGTGCCAGCAGGCCGCAGGGGGCAGCGAACACTGAAGCTTTCTTT. This gives the protein CASRPQGAANTEAFF.

CDR3 bases: TGTGCCAGCAGCCGGGAGGGGGGCCCCAATCAGCCCCAGCATTTT. This encodes CASSREGGPNQPQHF. The chain links TRBV6-1 to TRBJ1-5; possibly TRBD1 for D (6 bases). V shed 6 bases and J shed 3 bases, with 15 bases lying between them. The CDR3 is made up of 15 amino acids. Germline V gene data show CDR1 as MNHNS and CDR2 as SASEGT.

The chain uses TRBV5-1 and TRBJ2-1, with 11 bases lining up with TRBD2. Trimming took 1 base from V and 7 from J; bases not matched to a gene: 4. Per germline, CDR1 SGHRS and CDR2 YFSETQ. The CDR3 loop spans 15 amino acids. The CDR3 is CASSLTSGGGNEQFF. The CDR3 DNA reads as TGCGCCAGCAGCTTGACTAGCGGGGGAGGGAATGAGCAGTTCTTC.

Only a few counts were recorded for this clone. V usage is TRBV27 and J usage is TRBJ2-1, with 10 positions matching TRBD2. There are 14 residues in the CDR3. The V gene end was trimmed by 4 bases and the J gene end by 8 bases; junction bases not matched to a gene: 5. Germline assignment: CDR1 MNHEY and CDR2 SMNVEV (reference sequence). Here the CDR3 DNA reads TGTGCCAGCAGTTCCGGGACTAGCGTGGATGAGCAGTTCTTC. Translated, it gives CASSSGTSVDEQFF.

The chain is built from TRBV7-8 and TRBJ2-5; D is perhaps TRBD1 (6 bases). Germline values: CDR1 SGHVS, CDR2 FQNEAQ. V lost 2 bases, J lost 5 bases, and 12 bases lay in between. CDR3 length: 14 residues. DNA of the CDR3: TGTGCCAGCAGCTTATTGCAGGGGTTGGAGACCCAGTACTTC. It is translated as CASSLLQGLETQYF.

The chain employs TRBV18 and TRBJ2-3; no firm D call. The CDR3 is 14 residues long. CDR1 KGHSH and CDR2 LQKENI come from the germline V gene. V dropped 3 bases and J dropped 3 bases, with 10 bases sitting between them. CDR3 in DNA: TGTGCCAGCTCACCGTATCGGGTTACAGATACGCAGTATTTT. It is translated as CASSPYRVTDTQYF.

The chain couples TRBV28 to TRBJ1-5; D is undetermined. Germline V CDR1 and CDR2: MDHEN, SYDVKM. The CDR3 has 16 amino acids. Between the trimmed V and J ends, which lost 3 bases and 0 bases, there was a span of 12 bases. CDR3 bases: TGTGCCAGCAGTTTTCAAGAGGGTCGTAGCAATCAGCCCCAGCATTTT. Translating gives CASSFQEGRSNQPQHF.

This chain uses TRBV28 with TRBJ1-2; TRBD1 matches at 12 bases. The trim removed 5 bases at V and 4 bases at J, leaving 5 bases unmatched. Germline V gene lookup returns CDR1 MDHEN and CDR2 SYDVKM. The CDR3 spans 15 residues. CDR3 region: CASSGTGGRIYGYTF. The CDR3 DNA sequence: TGTGCCAGCAGTGGGACAGGGGGCAGGATCTATGGCTACACCTTC.

This sequence joins TRBV5-5 and TRBJ1-4; D not certain. Looked up from germline, CDR1 is SGHKS and CDR2 is YYEKEE (reference sequence). The V gene lost 2 bases and the J gene lost 8 bases, with 4 bases spanning the gap. The CDR3 is 11 residues long. CDR3: CASSFIEKLFF. DNA for the CDR3: TGTGCCAGCAGCTTTATAGAAAAACTGTTTTTT.

The genes are TRBV19 and TRBJ1-2, with 10 nucleotides matching TRBD1. This CDR3 is built from 15 residues. V was pared by 7 bases and J by 5 bases, with 10 bases of the junction left unmatched. Germline assignment: CDR1 LNHDA and CDR2 SQIVND (reference sequence). The CDR3 here is CASKNQDRGEYGYTF. Here the CDR3 DNA reads TGTGCCAGTAAAAATCAGGACAGGGGGGAGTATGGCTACACCTTC.

This chain links TRBV19 with TRBJ2-3; D is uncertain. This CDR3 has 16 residues. Germline-derived CDR1 and CDR2 are LNHDA and SQIVND (reference sequence). Trimming left V 1 base short and J 1 base short, with 12 bases between. CDR3 residues: CASSIGMLRGTDTQYF. CDR3 nucleotides: TGTGCCAGTAGTATAGGAATGTTACGGGGCACAGATACGCAGTATTTT. The full variable domain, rest sourced from reference TRBV19 and TRBJ2-3, is DGGITQSPKYLFRKEGQNVTLSCEQNLNHDAMYWYRQDPGQGLRLIYYSQIVNDFQKGDIAEGYSVSREKKESFPLTVTSAQKNPTAFYLCASSIGMLRGTDTQYFGPGTRLTVL.

V is TRBV7-9 and J is TRBJ1-3; D is uncertain. Germline lookup yields CDR1 SEHNR and CDR2 FQNEAQ (reference sequence). Deletions cut 5 bases from V and 1 base from J, with 6 bases between. The CDR3 sequence is 13 residues long. DNA of the CDR3: TGTGCCAGCAGCCCATTTTCTGGAAACACCATATATTTT. Its translation: CASSPFSGNTIYF.